The 15 T cell receptor beta chains listed next were all sequenced from one sample in a study of blood T cells in healthy people across ages. A second PCR, run for roughly 7 to 11 cycles, used a sample-barcoded 5' primer plus a J-beta primer mix. TCRdb passed the 5' RACE reads through MiXCR, listing each CDR3 protein once. This table holds hundreds of thousands of distinct CDR3 sequences, approximately 30% found once. Sequencing was carried out using blood. The origin of the receptors is a woman of 80 years or more in good health.

The chain uses TRBV9 and TRBJ2-2; 7 bases align to TRBD1. The V segment lost 3 bases and the J segment 8 bases; nucleotides outside the gene matches: 10. Per germline, CDR1 SGDLS and CDR2 YYNGEE. This CDR3 is built from 15 residues. The CDR3 region has the DNA TGTGCCAGCAGCGCGGCCCGGACAGGTACGGGGGAGCTGTTTTTT. Its translation is CASSAARTGTGELFF.

This clonotype was found many times. The rearrangement links TRBV4-3 to TRBJ1-2; 10 bases match TRBD1. Germline CDR1 LGHNA, CDR2 YSLEER. V trimming: 1 base; J trimming: 5 bases; junction bases outside the gene matches: 4. CDR3 size: 15 residues. CDR3 region: CASSQGTGQGYGYTF. The CDR3 DNA is TGCGCCAGCAGCCAAGGGACGGGACAGGGGTATGGCTACACCTTC.

This clonotype came up many times. The chain links TRBV5-6 to TRBJ2-7; 8 bases are a match to TRBD1. With V trimmed by 4 bases and J by 6 bases, 9 bases remained unmatched. CDR3 length equals 14 residues. The V gene's germline CDR1 is SGHDT and CDR2 YYEEEE. The DNA for the CDR3 is TGTGCCAGCAGCATGACAGGGGTCTTGGGCGAGCAGTACTTC. Residues: CASSMTGVLGEQYF.

This clonotype was recorded at least ten times. V is TRBV28 and J is TRBJ2-7; 10 bases match TRBD1. This CDR3 has 15 residues. The J segment lost 5 bases and the V segment lost 2 bases, leaving 6 bases of the junction unmatched. Per the germline V gene, CDR1 is MDHEN and CDR2 is SYDVKM. The CDR3 loop is CASSLPGTGDHEQYF. The CDR3 DNA is TGTGCCAGCAGTTTACCCGGGACAGGGGACCACGAGCAGTACTTC.

In its sample, this clonotype was seen many times. This chain uses TRBV6-1 with TRBJ2-7, with D uncertain. This CDR3 comprises 11 residues. The V gene lost 3 bases and the J gene lost 3 bases, with 3 bases spanning the gap. CDR1 is MNHNS, CDR2 SASEGT, per germline. CDR3 sequence reads: CASSDGYEQYF. Here the CDR3 DNA reads TGTGCCAGCAGTGACGGCTACGAGCAGTACTTC.

This clonotype has at least ten counts. The genes are TRBV29-1 and TRBJ1-2; D uncertain. Per the germline V gene, CDR1 is SQVTM and CDR2 is ANQGSEA. Trimming left V 3 bases short and J 4 bases short, with 12 bases between. The CDR3 extends over 13 amino acids. This chain's CDR3 is CSVEFDGTYGYTF. The CDR3 coding sequence is TGCAGCGTTGAGTTTGACGGAACCTATGGCTACACCTTC.

This clonotype was counted between two and nine times. Sequence at one end of the junction differs from germline and may be a read error. The genes are TRBV20-1 and TRBJ1-5; 7 bases align to TRBD1. Germline V gene sequence: CDR1 DFQATT, CDR2 SNEGSKA (reference sequence). This CDR3 is built from 17 residues. The CDR3, as DNA: TGCGGTGCTAGAGCGGACAGGCCCCTCGGAGGTAGTCAGCCCCAGCATTTT. Its protein is CGARADRPLGGSQPQHF.

This clonotype came up many times. This chain uses TRBV7-9 with TRBJ1-2, with D unresolved. Trimming pared 1 base from V and 1 base from J, leaving 10 bases between. Germline values: CDR1 SEHNR, CDR2 FQNEAQ (reference sequence). The CDR3 length is 15 residues. CDR3 sequence reads: CASSLGRGSNYGYTF. CDR3 coding DNA: TGTGCCAGCAGCTTAGGTCGAGGCAGTAACTATGGCTACACCTTC.

As for this clonotype: It may be a read error: a sequence one base away is much more abundant. V gene TRBV10-3 combines with J gene TRBJ2-7, with D tentatively TRBD1 or TRBD2 (5 bases each). The ends were cut back, 6 bases at V and 3 bases at J, with 15 bases in the middle. The germline V gene encodes CDR1 ENHRY and CDR2 SYGVKD. This CDR3 contains 14 residues. The CDR3 DNA reads TGTGCCATCAGAGACCGGGACGGAGACTACGAGCAGTACTTC. It yields the protein CAIRDRDGDYEQYF.

The chain has TRBV10-3 and TRBJ2-7; 10 nucleotides match TRBD2. Per the germline V gene, CDR1 is ENHRY and CDR2 is SYGVKD. Unmatched junction bases numbered 9, after V lost 3 bases and J lost 7 bases. This CDR3 has 15 residues. CDR3 nucleotide sequence: TGTGCCATCAGTGAAGCTCTAGCGGGAGTGGGAGAGCAGTACTTC. Translated: CAISEALAGVGEQYF.

In the case of this clonotype: The CDR3 end shows no conserved phenylalanine or tryptophan, and so a read error is likely. CDR3 region: CASGDRGITDTQYS. In nucleotides, the CDR3 is TGTGCCAGCGGTGACCGGGGGATCACAGATACGCAGTATTCT. The gene calls are TRBV12-3 or TRBV12-4 and TRBJ2-3, with a possible D match to TRBD2 (6 bases). The CDR3 has 14 amino acids. Deletions cut 8 bases from V and 2 bases from J, with 14 bases between.

V and J are TRBV6-6 and TRBJ1-1, with D unresolved. Deletions cut 7 bases from V and 0 bases from J, with 6 bases between. The CDR3 spans 12 residues. Germline assignment: CDR1 MNHNY and CDR2 SVGAGI (reference sequence). This chain's CDR3 is CASTHLNTEAFF. Written as DNA, the CDR3 is TGTGCCAGCACCCACCTGAACACTGAAGCTTTCTTT.

This clonotype was recorded a few times. A much larger clone is a single base away; this may be a read error. The gene calls are TRBV2 and TRBJ2-7; the match to TRBD1 covers 8 bases. The CDR3 extends over 15 amino acids. CDR1 is SNHLY, CDR2 FYNNEI, per germline. With V trimmed by 2 bases and J by 4 bases, 7 bases remained unmatched. CDR3 DNA sequence: TGTGCCAGCAGTGAACCGCAGGGGGCTCGGTACGAGCAGTACTTC. This translates into CASSEPQGARYEQYF.

V gene TRBV27 combines with J gene TRBJ2-7; D is uncertain. The better agreement between TRBJ2-5 and the DNA end casts doubt on the J call. Per the germline V gene, CDR1 is MNHEY and CDR2 is SMNVEV (reference sequence). This CDR3 comprises 13 residues. CDR3 region: CASSDPEHRTQYF. The CDR3 DNA reads TGTGCCAGCAGTGATCCGGAACACCGGACCCAGTACTTC.

This sequence joins TRBV21-1 and TRBJ2-1; the listed D gene, TRBD1, was not tested against the DNA. TRBV21-1 is marked as a pseudogene. There are 18 residues in the CDR3. The CDR3: CASSKVWRAIGVYNEQFF. CDR3 DNA sequence: TGTGCCAGCAGCAAAGTTTGGCGGGCGATCGGGGTCTACAATGAGCAGTTCTTC.